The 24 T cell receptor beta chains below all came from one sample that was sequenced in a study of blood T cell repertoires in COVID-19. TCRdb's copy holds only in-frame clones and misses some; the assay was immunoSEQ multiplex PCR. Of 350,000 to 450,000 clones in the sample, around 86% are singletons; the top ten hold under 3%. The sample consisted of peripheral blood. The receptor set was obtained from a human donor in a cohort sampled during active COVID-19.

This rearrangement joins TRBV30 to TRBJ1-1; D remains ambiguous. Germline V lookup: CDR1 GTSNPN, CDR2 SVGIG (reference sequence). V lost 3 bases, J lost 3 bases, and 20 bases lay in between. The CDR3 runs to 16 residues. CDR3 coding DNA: TGTGCCTGGAGCTCCGGTACCGCGGGCTGGTACACTGAAGCTTTCTTT. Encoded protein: CAWSSGTAGWYTEAFF. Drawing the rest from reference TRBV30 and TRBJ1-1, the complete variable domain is SQTIHQWPATLVQPVGSPLSLECTVEGTSNPNLYWYRQAAGRGLQLLFYSVGIGQISSEVPQNLSASRPQDRQFILSSKKLLLSDSGFYLCAWSSGTAGWYTEAFFGQGTRLTVV.

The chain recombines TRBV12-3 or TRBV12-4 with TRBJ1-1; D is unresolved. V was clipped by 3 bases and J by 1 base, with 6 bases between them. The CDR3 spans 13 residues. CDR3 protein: CASSLSSNTEAFF. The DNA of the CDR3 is TGTGCCAGCAGTTTGTCATCGAACACTGAAGCTTTCTTT.

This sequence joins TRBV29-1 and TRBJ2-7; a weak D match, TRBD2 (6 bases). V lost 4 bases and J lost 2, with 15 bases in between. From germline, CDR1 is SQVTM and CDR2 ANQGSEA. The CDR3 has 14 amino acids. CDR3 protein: CSVGPTGGAYEQYF. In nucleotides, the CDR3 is TGCAGCGTTGGCCCCACCGGAGGGGCCTACGAGCAGTACTTC.

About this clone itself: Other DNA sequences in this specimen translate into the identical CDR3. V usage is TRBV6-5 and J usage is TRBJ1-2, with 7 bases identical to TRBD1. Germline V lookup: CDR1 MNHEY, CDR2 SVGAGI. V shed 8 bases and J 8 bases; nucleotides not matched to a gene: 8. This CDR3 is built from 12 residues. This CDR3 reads CASRRQGGGYTF. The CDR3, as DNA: TGTGCCAGCCGCAGACAGGGTGGAGGCTACACCTTC.

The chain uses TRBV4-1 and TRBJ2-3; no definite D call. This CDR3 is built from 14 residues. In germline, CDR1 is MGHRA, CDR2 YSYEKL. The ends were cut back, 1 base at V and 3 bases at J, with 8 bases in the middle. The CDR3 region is CASSQVLLTDTQYF. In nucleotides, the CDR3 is TGCGCCAGCAGCCAAGTCCTTTTAACAGATACGCAGTATTTT.

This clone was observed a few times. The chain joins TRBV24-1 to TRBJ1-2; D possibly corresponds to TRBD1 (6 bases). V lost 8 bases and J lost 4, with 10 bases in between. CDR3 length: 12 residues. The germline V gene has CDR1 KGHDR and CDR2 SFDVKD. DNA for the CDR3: TGTGCCACCAAGGGGGATACCTATGGCTACACCTTC. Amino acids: CATKGDTYGYTF.

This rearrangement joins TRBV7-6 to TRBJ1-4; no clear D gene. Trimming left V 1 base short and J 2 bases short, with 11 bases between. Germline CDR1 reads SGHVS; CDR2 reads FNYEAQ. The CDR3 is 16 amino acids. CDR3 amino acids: CASSLERAGTNEKLFF. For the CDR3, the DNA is TGTGCCAGCAGCTTAGAGAGGGCCGGGACTAATGAAAAACTGTTTTTT.

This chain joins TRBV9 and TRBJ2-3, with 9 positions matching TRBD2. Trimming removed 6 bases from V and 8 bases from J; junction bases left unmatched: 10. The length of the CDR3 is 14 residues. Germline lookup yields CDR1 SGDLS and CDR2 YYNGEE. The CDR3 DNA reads TGTGCCAGCACCCCGGATGGCGGGGGGGGTACGCAGTATTTT. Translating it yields CASTPDGGGGTQYF.

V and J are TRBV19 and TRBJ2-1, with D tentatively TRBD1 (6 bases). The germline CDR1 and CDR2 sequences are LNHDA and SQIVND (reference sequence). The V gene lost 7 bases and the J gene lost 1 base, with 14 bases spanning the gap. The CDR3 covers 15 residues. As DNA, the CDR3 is TGTGCCAGTACTTATCAGAGGGGGTCCTACAATGAGCAGTTCTTC. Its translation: CASTYQRGSYNEQFF.

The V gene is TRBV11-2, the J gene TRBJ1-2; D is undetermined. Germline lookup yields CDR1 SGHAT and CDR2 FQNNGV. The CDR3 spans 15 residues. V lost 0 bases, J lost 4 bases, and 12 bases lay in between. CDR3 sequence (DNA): TGTGCCAGCAGCTTAGATGGAGGGCTCTCCTATGGCTACACCTTC. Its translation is CASSLDGGLSYGYTF. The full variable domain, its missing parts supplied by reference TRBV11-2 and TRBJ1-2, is EAGVAQSPRYKIIEKRQSVAFWCNPISGHATLYWYQQILGQGPKLLIQFQNNGVVDDSQLPKDRFSAERLKGVDSTLKIQPAKLEDSAVYLCASSLDGGLSYGYTFGSGTRLTVV.

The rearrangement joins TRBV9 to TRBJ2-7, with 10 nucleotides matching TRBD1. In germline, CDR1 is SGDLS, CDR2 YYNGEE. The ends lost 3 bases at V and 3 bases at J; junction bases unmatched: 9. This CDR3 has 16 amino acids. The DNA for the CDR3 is TGTGCCAGCAGCGCCCGAACCGGGACAGGGGTCTACGAGCAGTACTTC. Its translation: CASSARTGTGVYEQYF.

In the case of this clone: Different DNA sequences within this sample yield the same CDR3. CDR3 protein: CSAGRGYEQYF. The CDR3 nucleotides read TGCAGTGCCGGGAGGGGATACGAGCAGTACTTC. The V call is TRBV20-1, the J call TRBJ2-7, with 8 nucleotides matching TRBD2. Losses at the gene ends were 6 bases for V and 4 bases for J; bases not matched to a gene: 2. CDR3 length: 11 amino acids. Germline-derived CDR1 and CDR2 are DFQATT and SNEGSKA (reference sequence).

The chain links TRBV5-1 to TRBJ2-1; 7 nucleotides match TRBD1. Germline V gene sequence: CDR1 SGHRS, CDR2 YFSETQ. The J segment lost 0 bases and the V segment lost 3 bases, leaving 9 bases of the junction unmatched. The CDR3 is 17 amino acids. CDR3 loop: CASSWEGGLSSYNEQFF. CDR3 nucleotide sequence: TGCGCCAGCAGCTGGGAAGGGGGCCTAAGCTCCTACAATGAGCAGTTCTTC. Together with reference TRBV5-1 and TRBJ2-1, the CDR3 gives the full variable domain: KAGVTQTPRYLIKTRGQQVTLSCSPISGHRSVSWYQQTPGQGLQFLFEYFSETQRNKGNFPGRFSGRQFSNSRSEMNVSTLELGDSALYLCASSWEGGLSSYNEQFFGPGTRLTVL.

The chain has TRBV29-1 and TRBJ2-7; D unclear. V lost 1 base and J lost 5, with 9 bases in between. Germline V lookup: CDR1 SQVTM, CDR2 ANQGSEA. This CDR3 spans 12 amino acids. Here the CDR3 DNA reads TGCAGCGTTGAAGGAGTGGGCCACGAGCAGTACTTC. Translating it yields CSVEGVGHEQYF.

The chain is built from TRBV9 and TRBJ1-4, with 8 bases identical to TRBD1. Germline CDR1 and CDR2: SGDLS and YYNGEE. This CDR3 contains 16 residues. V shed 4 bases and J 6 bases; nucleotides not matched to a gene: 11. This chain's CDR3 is CASSPTDRVADEKLFF. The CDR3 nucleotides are TGTGCCAGCAGCCCGACGGACAGGGTTGCCGATGAAAAACTGTTTTTT.

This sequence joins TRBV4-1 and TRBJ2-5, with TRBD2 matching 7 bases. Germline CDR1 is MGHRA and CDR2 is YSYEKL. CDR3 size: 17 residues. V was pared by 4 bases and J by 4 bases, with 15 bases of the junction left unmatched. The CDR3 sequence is CASSRATSGIPGETQYF. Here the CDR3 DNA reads TGCGCCAGCAGCCGCGCTACCAGCGGGATCCCGGGAGAGACCCAGTACTTC.

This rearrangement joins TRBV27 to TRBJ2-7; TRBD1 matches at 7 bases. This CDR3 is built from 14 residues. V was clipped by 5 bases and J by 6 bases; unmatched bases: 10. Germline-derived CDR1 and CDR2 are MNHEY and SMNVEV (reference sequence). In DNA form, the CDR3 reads TGTGCCAGCAGTCCCCGGACAGGTTTGGGCGAGCAGTACTTC. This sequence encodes CASSPRTGLGEQYF.

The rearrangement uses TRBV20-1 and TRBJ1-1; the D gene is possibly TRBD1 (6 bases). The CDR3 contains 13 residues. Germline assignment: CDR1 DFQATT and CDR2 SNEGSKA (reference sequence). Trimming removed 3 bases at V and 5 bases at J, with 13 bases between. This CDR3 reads CSASSGEGTEAFF. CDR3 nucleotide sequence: TGCAGTGCTAGTTCAGGGGAGGGAACTGAAGCTTTCTTT.

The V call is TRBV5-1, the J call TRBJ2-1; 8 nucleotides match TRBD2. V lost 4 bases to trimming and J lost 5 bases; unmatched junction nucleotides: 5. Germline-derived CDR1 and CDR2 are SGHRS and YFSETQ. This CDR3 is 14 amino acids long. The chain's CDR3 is CASSPAGANNEQFF. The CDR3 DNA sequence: TGCGCCAGCAGCCCAGCGGGGGCCAACAATGAGCAGTTCTTC.

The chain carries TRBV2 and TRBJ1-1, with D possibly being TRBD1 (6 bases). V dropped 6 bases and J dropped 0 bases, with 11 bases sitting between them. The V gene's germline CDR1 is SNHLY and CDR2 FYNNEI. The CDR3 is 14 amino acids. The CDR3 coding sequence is TGTGCCAGCAGGCACAGGGCCCTGAACACTGAAGCTTTCTTT. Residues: CASRHRALNTEAFF.

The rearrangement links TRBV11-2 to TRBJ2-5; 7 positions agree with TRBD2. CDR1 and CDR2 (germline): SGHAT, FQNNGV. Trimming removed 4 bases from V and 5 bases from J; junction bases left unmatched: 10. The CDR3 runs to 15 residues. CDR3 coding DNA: TGTGCCAGCAGCTCCGGTACTAGCGTTGGGGAGACCCAGTACTTC. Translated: CASSSGTSVGETQYF.

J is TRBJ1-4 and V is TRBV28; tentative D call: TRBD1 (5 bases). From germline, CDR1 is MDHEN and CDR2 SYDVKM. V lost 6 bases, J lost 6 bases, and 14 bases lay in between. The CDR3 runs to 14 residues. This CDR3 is CASRSQGPHEKLFF. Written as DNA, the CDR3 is TGTGCCAGCAGGAGCCAGGGTCCCCATGAAAAACTGTTTTTT.

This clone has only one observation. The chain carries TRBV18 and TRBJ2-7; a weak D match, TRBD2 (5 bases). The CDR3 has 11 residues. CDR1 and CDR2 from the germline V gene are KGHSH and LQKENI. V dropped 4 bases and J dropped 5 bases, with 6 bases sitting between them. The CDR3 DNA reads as TGTGCCAGCTCACTCGGGGACGAGCAGTACTTC. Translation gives CASSLGDEQYF.

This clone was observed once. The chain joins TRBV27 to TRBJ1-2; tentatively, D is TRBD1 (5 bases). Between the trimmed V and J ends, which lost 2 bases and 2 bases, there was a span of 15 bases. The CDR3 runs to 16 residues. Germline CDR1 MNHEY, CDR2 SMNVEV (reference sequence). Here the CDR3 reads CASSLSAPPGNYGYTF. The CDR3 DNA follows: TGTGCCAGCAGTTTAAGCGCCCCGCCAGGGAACTATGGCTACACCTTC.